This T cell receptor beta chain is from a study of T cell responses to AZD1222 COVID-19 vaccine (dated by TCRdb to the early 2020s). Study-level background: A total of 233 trial participants underwent TCR sequencing, of whom about 210 had received two doses of AZD1222 and 26 had received two doses of the MenACWY control vaccine. Trial participants were enrolled by age into subgroups of 18-55, 56-69 and 70-plus years, and around 150, 28 and 57 TCR-sequenced participants, respectively, were included in these subgroups.

The CDR3 regions of human TCRbeta chains were analyzed by immunosequencing. On the study's bioinformatics: TCRs in the repertoires were matched against a reference library of SARS-CoV-2-specific TCRs that had been generated with the MIRA antigen-specificity platform. Breadth meant the fraction of unique TCRs that were SARS-CoV-2-associated, whereas depth meant the fraction of total T cells that were SARS-CoV-2-associated. Using the MIRA data, every spike-specific TCR was mapped to the spike region that the TCR reacted to and assigned to either a CD4 or a CD8 class. Log10-transformed breadth and depth values were compared by one-way ANOVA with Sidak's multiple comparisons tests. TCRdb re-hosts the immuneACCESS table, in-frame sequences only. Its copies lack some clones; in the studies checked, an unresolved V gene accounts for under half of them, and the cause for the rest is not known. That table supplies the V and J calls and clone size; D and trimming were determined from the DNA. The sample has roughly 70,000 clones on record, around 82% of them singletons. Approximately 5.9% of the sample lies in the top ten.

CDR1 and CDR2, per the germline V gene (reference sequence), are LNHDA and SQIVND. The CDR3 holds 14 amino acids from the cysteine to the phenylalanine. CDR3 DNA is the only sequence kept; it has 42 bases, read in frame from the first base. Cut back by 5 bases and 2 bases, the V and J ends lie 13 bases apart. To note about this clone: Its antigen remains unidentified. Per-base quality was not reported, and no clone a single base away is much larger than it.

Reading the label with the study, this specimen's time point is: about 28 days (+/-7) after the second vaccine dose. Because spike-specific TCR depth and breadth did not differ between the two schedules, AZD1222 recipients who got a second dose at roughly 4 weeks were pooled with those who got a second dose at roughly 12 weeks. Vaccinee samples were obtained from the UK trials COV001 and COV002, which included a single-blind randomized controlled phase 2/3 trial of AZD1222 (ChAdOx1 nCoV-19) in healthy adults. For TCRbeta chain sequencing, PBMC samples were collected from trial participants at day 0 and at day 28 after the second dose. Results the study describes overall, beyond this receptor: The 56-69-year group was small, and its depth increase did not reach significance, likely because of low power. A significant rise in spike-specific TCR breadth and depth was observed after two AZD1222 doses relative to day 0 and relative to MenACWY recipients. CD4 TCRs associated with the vaccine covered the entire spike protein, and the dominant responses were in regions 160-218 and 743-854. Reportedly, close to half of the unique spike-specific TCRs recognized epitopes lying outside the regions that are mutated in the B.1.351 and B.1.1.7 variants. Only a handful of AZD1222 recipients were SARS-CoV-2 seropositive at baseline, limiting conclusions about previously exposed vaccinees. Participants were mostly white British, with more females than males. The authors suggested clonal diversity may have been underestimated. Because no day 14 peak-response samples were available, repertoires were characterized only after the peak T cell response.

The chain is encoded by TRBV19 joined to TRBJ2-7; the D gene is unclear. This TCR was recovered from an adult who received the AZD1222 COVID-19 vaccine. Sequencing was performed on peripheral blood, taken 28 days after the second AZD1222 dose. This receptor carries the CDR3 CASSEFTRTYEQYF. In nucleotide form, the sequence is TGTGCCAGTAGTGAATTCACCAGGACCTACGAGCAGTACTTC.